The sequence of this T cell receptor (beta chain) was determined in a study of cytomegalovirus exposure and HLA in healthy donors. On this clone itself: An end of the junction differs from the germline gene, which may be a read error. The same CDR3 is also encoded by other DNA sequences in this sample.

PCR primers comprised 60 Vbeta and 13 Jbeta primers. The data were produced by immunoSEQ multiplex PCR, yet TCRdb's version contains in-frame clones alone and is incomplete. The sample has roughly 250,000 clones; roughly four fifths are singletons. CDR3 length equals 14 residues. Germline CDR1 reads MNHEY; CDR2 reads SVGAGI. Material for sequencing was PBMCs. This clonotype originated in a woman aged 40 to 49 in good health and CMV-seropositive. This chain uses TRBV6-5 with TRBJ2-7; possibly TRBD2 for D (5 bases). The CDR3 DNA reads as TGTGCCAGCAGCTACTCCTCGGGATCCTACGAGCAGTACTTC. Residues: CASSYSSGSYEQYF.